The 29 T cell receptor beta chains presented below share a single source sample, sequenced in a study of T cell clonality in common variable immunodeficiency. Assay: immunoSEQ multiplex PCR; the TCRdb copy retains only in-frame clones and omits some. Observed are approximately 50,000 clones, no singletons, with the top ten taking roughly 0.84%. The specimen was peripheral blood mononuclear cells. The receptors were gathered from a person aged 18 to 70 in good health.

Only a few counts were recorded for this clone. The read comes to an end 3 residues before the CDR3 does, leaving the germline J gene to fill in the end. The chain joins TRBV6-2 or TRBV6-3 to TRBJ1-2, with 10 bases identical to TRBD1. This CDR3 is built from 16 residues. Germline CDR1 and CDR2: MNHEY and SVGEGT. The CDR3 bases that were read are TGTGCCAGCAGTTATGGGGACAGGGGATTTGCAGATACC. Encoded protein: CASSYGDRGFADT. From start to end, the CDR3 is CASSYGDRGFADTYTF.

The sample holds many counts of this clone. The CDR3 end is not reached by the read, which stops 3 residues before it; the germline J gene fills it in. The rearrangement links TRBV6-1 to TRBJ2-7; 10 positions agree with TRBD2. The CDR3 loop spans 18 amino acids. V gave up 2 bases and J gave up 2 bases; unmatched junction bases: 12. Germline V lookup: CDR1 MNHNS, CDR2 SASEGT. This CDR3 reads CASSETLGGLADTYEQYF. Partial CDR3 DNA: TGTGCCAGCAGTGAAACACTTGGAGGACTAGCGGACACCTACGAG.

This clone has at least ten counts. The read ends 3 residues early relative to the CDR3; the germline J gene fills the gap. This sequence joins TRBV7-9 and TRBJ2-3; 8 nucleotides align to TRBD2. The J segment lost 1 base and the V segment lost 5 bases, leaving 5 bases of the junction unmatched. CDR1 and CDR2 (germline): SEHNR, FQNEAQ (reference sequence). The CDR3 loop spans 15 amino acids. CDR3 bases read: TGTGCCAGCAGCGGACTAGCTGGGGGCACAGATACG. Amino acids: CASSGLAGGTDT. The complete CDR3 protein is CASSGLAGGTDTQYF.

Concerning this clone: The read falls 3 residues short of the CDR3 end, and the missing part is taken from the germline J gene. V is TRBV20-1 and J is TRBJ1-1; 10 bases are a match to TRBD1. The V gene's germline CDR1 is DFQATT and CDR2 SNEGSKA (reference sequence). The CDR3 totals 13 residues. The junction had 3 bases not matched to a gene; V was cut back by 4 bases and J by 4 bases. The chain's CDR3 is CSATRDRGTEAFF. The part of the CDR3 DNA that was read is TGCAGTGCTACCCGGGACAGGGGCACTGAA.

This clone appeared many times. The read terminates 3 residues ahead of where the CDR3 ends, so the germline J gene completes it. The chain couples TRBV20-1 to TRBJ1-5, with 8 bases matching TRBD1. V lost 5 bases to trimming and J lost 5 bases; unmatched junction nucleotides: 20. The CDR3 is 18 amino acids. From germline, CDR1 is DFQATT and CDR2 SNEGSKA (reference sequence). CDR3 DNA (partial): TGCAGTGCTCGACAGGGGAAGTTTACGATTGTGGCCGATCAGCCC. Translating gives CSARQGKFTIVADQP. Given in full, the CDR3 is CSARQGKFTIVADQPQHF.

This clone was counted at least ten times. Coverage ceases 3 residues before the CDR3 finishes, and the germline J gene fills in the end. V is TRBV5-1 and J is TRBJ1-5; no clear D. This CDR3 comprises 14 residues. The V and J ends lost 4 bases and 2 bases respectively, with 10 bases between them. Germline V gene sequence: CDR1 SGHRS, CDR2 YFSETQ. The CDR3 loop reads CASSAESGNQPQHF. The CDR3 DNA, read in part, is TGCGCCAGCAGCGCAGAAAGTGGCAATCAGCCC. Together with reference TRBV5-1 and TRBJ1-5, the CDR3 gives the full variable domain: KAGVTQTPRYLIKTRGQQVTLSCSPISGHRSVSWYQQTPGQGLQFLFEYFSETQRNKGNFPGRFSGRQFSNSRSEMNVSTLELGDSALYLCASSAESGNQPQHFGDGTRLSIL.

This clone was picked up many times. The read finishes 3 residues shy of the CDR3 end, and the germline J gene is used to complete it. This rearrangement joins TRBV28 to TRBJ1-3, with D possibly TRBD1 on 6 matching bases. This CDR3 spans 16 amino acids. V was clipped by 5 bases and J by 0 bases, with 14 bases between them. In germline, CDR1 is MDHEN, CDR2 SYDVKM. CDR3 in amino acids: CASSQGGDLSGNTIYF. The CDR3 bases that were read are TGTGCCAGCAGTCAAGGGGGGGACCTCTCTGGAAACACC.

This clone has at least ten counts. The CDR3 end falls 3 residues outside the read, so it is completed with the germline J gene. V and J are TRBV19 and TRBJ1-2; 8 bases are a match to TRBD1. V was clipped by 7 bases and J by 4 bases; unmatched bases: 11. This CDR3 is built from 15 residues. Germline CDR1 is LNHDA and CDR2 is SQIVND (reference sequence). CDR3 protein: CASKRSQGAGYGYTF. CDR3 bases read: TGTGCCAGTAAGAGGAGTCAGGGGGCAGGCTATGGC.

This clone was detected many times. The CDR3 end lies 3 residues beyond the end of the read and is filled in from the germline J gene. V usage is TRBV20-1 and J usage is TRBJ1-3; 9 bases line up with TRBD1. The germline gives CDR1 DFQATT, CDR2 SNEGSKA (reference sequence). Trimming removed 6 bases from V and 2 bases from J; junction bases left unmatched: 2. This CDR3 comprises 13 residues. This CDR3 is CSAGQGTGNTIYF. The DNA read from the CDR3 is TGCAGTGCGGGACAGGGAACTGGAAACACC.

This clone was detected only a few times. The CDR3 goes on 3 residues after the read ends, and that part is filled in from the germline J gene. The chain recombines TRBV7-9 with TRBJ2-3, with 8 bases that match TRBD1. V gave up 5 bases and J gave up 2 bases; unmatched junction bases: 6. Germline CDR1 reads SEHNR; CDR2 reads FQNEAQ (reference sequence). The CDR3 spans 15 residues. CDR3 DNA (partial): TGTGCCAGCAGCGGCAGGGACAGGTACACAGATACG. Translation gives CASSGRDRYTDT. In full, the CDR3 is CASSGRDRYTDTQYF.

This clone was observed many times. The read is 3 residues too short to cover the CDR3 end, so that end is filled in from the germline J gene. The J gene is TRBJ2-2, the V gene TRBV29-1; D is ambiguous. The CDR3 length is 13 residues. The germline V gene encodes CDR1 SQVTM and CDR2 ANQGSEA. V lost 4 bases and J 4 bases, leaving 10 bases between the germline ends. The CDR3 loop is CSVGLQSTGELFF. The part of the CDR3 DNA that was read is TGCAGCGTTGGGCTACAGAGCACCGGGGAG.

This clone has a count of ten or more. The CDR3 is cut off 3 residues early in the read; its end comes from the germline J gene. V gene TRBV20-1 combines with J gene TRBJ1-5, with D maybe TRBD1 (6 bases). Deletions cut 5 bases from V and 2 bases from J, with 10 bases between. Germline loops: CDR1 DFQATT, CDR2 SNEGSKA (reference sequence). The CDR3 consists of 13 residues. The CDR3 sequence: CSAWGQGNQPQHF. Partial CDR3 DNA: TGCAGTGCTTGGGGACAAGGCAATCAGCCC.

A note on this clone: The CDR3 is cut off 3 residues early in the read; its end comes from the germline J gene. The chain uses TRBV7-9 and TRBJ1-1; TRBD1 matches 7 bases. The CDR3 has 15 residues. Trimming took 5 bases from V and 1 from J; bases not matched to a gene: 7. The germline V gene encodes CDR1 SEHNR and CDR2 FQNEAQ (reference sequence). CDR3 DNA, as far as it was read: TGTGCCAGCAGCCCTGCGAGGACAGGGAACACTGAA. Translated, it gives CASSPARTGNTE. The full CDR3 reads CASSPARTGNTEAFF.

This clone was counted between two and nine times. Read coverage stops 3 residues before the CDR3 terminus; the germline J gene supplies the remainder. The J gene is TRBJ2-2, the V gene TRBV7-2, with 8 bases aligning to TRBD1. The germline V gene encodes CDR1 SGHTA and CDR2 FQGNSA. CDR3 length: 14 residues. The covered CDR3 bases are TGTGCCAGCAGCCACAGGGGGGTTAATGAAAAG. It is translated as CASSHRGVNEK. The whole CDR3 is CASSHRGVNEKLFF.

This clone was observed many times. An end of the junction does not agree with germline; a read error may underlie this. The read terminates 3 residues before the CDR3 end, so the remaining end is supplied by the germline J gene. This sample also contains other DNA sequences that code for the same CDR3. V gene TRBV5-6 combines with J gene TRBJ1-3; no clear D. CDR3 length: 14 amino acids. Looked up from germline, CDR1 is SGHDT and CDR2 is YYEEEE. Incomplete CDR3 DNA: TGTGCCAGCAGTTTAGCTTTCTCTGGAAACACA. It is translated as CASSLAFSGNT. The entire CDR3 protein is CASSLAFSGNTIYF.

This clone was observed many times. The CDR3 here is CASSLGAGGDEQYF. Partial CDR3 DNA: TGTGCCAGCAGCTTAGGCGCGGGAGGAGACGAG. This chain links TRBV11-2 with TRBJ2-7; 8 bases are shared with TRBD2. The read is 3 residues too short to cover the CDR3 end, so that end is filled in from the germline J gene. With V trimmed by 1 base and J by 5 bases, 4 bases remained unmatched. Germline V CDR1 and CDR2: SGHAT, FQNNGV. The CDR3 is 14 amino acids.

This clone was seen ten or more times. The CDR3 end falls 3 residues outside the read, so it is completed with the germline J gene. The genes are TRBV20-1 and TRBJ1-2; weak D call: TRBD1 (6 bases). Germline V gene sequence: CDR1 DFQATT, CDR2 SNEGSKA (reference sequence). The CDR3 has 15 residues. The CDR3 bases that were read are TGCAGTGCTAGGTCAGTTCAGAGGGACACCGGGGGC. It yields the protein CSARSVQRDTGG. The full CDR3 protein is CSARSVQRDTGGYTF.

This clone occurred many times. The read finishes 3 residues shy of the CDR3 end, and the germline J gene is used to complete it. The rearrangement uses TRBV18 and TRBJ1-2, with 7 bases that match TRBD1. Germline loops: CDR1 KGHSH, CDR2 LQKENI. V shed 3 bases, J shed 0 bases, and the junction held 1 base outside the gene matches. The CDR3 is 14 amino acids. This CDR3 is CASSPGTANYGYTF. Incomplete CDR3 DNA: TGTGCCAGCTCACCTGGGACAGCTAACTATGGC.

This clone was counted a few times. Sequencing ends 3 residues short of the CDR3 end; the germline J gene provides the rest. The chain links TRBV7-9 to TRBJ1-2; D might be TRBD1 (5 bases). Looked up from germline, CDR1 is SEHNR and CDR2 is FQNEAQ (reference sequence). The CDR3 totals 15 residues. The sequenced CDR3 bases are TGTGCCAGCAGCTTAGACCCTAGCGGGACCTACGAC. It translates to CASSLDPSGTYD. The CDR3 in its entirety is CASSLDPSGTYDYTF.

There are many counts of this clone. The CDR3 extends 3 residues past the end of the read, so its final part is completed from the germline J gene. This rearrangement joins TRBV19 to TRBJ1-3, with D unresolved. From germline, CDR1 is LNHDA and CDR2 SQIVND (reference sequence). The V end was cut by 5 bases, the J end by 0 bases, with 14 bases between. The CDR3 sequence is 16 residues long. Here the CDR3 reads CASSPPFEGSGNTIYF. CDR3 DNA, as far as it was read: TGTGCCAGTAGTCCACCCTTCGAGGGCTCTGGAAACACC.

In its sample, this clone was seen many times. The CDR3 end lies 3 residues beyond the end of the read and is filled in from the germline J gene. The gene calls are TRBV19 and TRBJ2-1; D is uncertain. The germline V gene encodes CDR1 LNHDA and CDR2 SQIVND (reference sequence). Deletions cut 5 bases from V and 4 bases from J, with 9 bases between. The CDR3 loop spans 13 amino acids. The CDR3 sequence: CASSVRGYNEQFF. The CDR3 DNA, read in part, is TGTGCCAGTAGTGTCCGCGGATACAATGAG.

This clone was seen ten or more times. The read gets to within 3 residues of the CDR3 end, and the germline J gene fills in the rest. V is TRBV30 and J is TRBJ1-1, with no clear D. The CDR3 runs 13 residues. V shed 2 bases and J shed 1 base, with 8 bases lying between them. Germline loops: CDR1 GTSNPN, CDR2 SVGIG (reference sequence). CDR3 DNA (partial): TGTGCCTGGAGTTACATGAAGAACACTGAA. Protein product: CAWSYMKNTE. The whole CDR3 region reads CAWSYMKNTEAFF.

This clone was recorded at least ten times. The CDR3 goes on 3 residues after the read ends, and that part is filled in from the germline J gene. This chain joins TRBV20-1 and TRBJ1-3; D unresolved. CDR1 and CDR2 from the germline V gene are DFQATT and SNEGSKA (reference sequence). Trimming took off 3 bases at V and 7 bases at J, with 7 bases between the two ends. The CDR3 runs to 11 residues. The covered CDR3 bases are TGCAGTGCTAGGAGTCGGAACACC. Its translation: CSARSRNT. The CDR3, in full, reads CSARSRNTIYF.

Many counts were recorded for this clone. The observed sequence ends 3 residues before the CDR3 terminus, with the missing tail filled in from the germline J gene. The gene calls are TRBV6-2 or TRBV6-3 and TRBJ2-3; no firm D call. CDR1 and CDR2 from the germline V gene are MNHEY and SVGEGT. The CDR3 sequence is 11 residues long. Trimming left V 5 bases short and J 3 bases short, with 3 bases between. The covered CDR3 bases are TGTGCCAGCAGTCAGACAGATACG. Translating gives CASSQTDT. Given in full, the CDR3 is CASSQTDTQYF.

This clone has a count of ten or more. The read ends 3 residues early relative to the CDR3; the germline J gene fills the gap. The V call is TRBV12-5, the J call TRBJ2-1; tentatively, D is TRBD2 (5 bases). The V end lost 7 bases, the J end lost 0 bases, and 10 bases lay between the germline ends. The CDR3 runs to 14 residues. CDR1 and CDR2 from the germline V gene are LGHNT and FRNRAP. The sequenced CDR3 bases are TGTGCTAGTGTAATAGCGCCCTCCTACAATGAG. Translating gives CASVIAPSYNE. The whole CDR3 protein reads CASVIAPSYNEQFF.

This clone came up many times. The missing CDR3 end, 3 residues past where the read stops, is filled in from the germline J gene. V gene TRBV11-2 combines with J gene TRBJ2-7, with D unresolved. Trimming left V 8 bases short and J 0 bases short, with 5 bases between. Germline CDR1 SGHAT, CDR2 FQNNGV. The CDR3 has 11 residues. The CDR3 bases that were read are TGTGCCAGCGGGCACTCCTACGAG. It encodes CASGHSYE. The entire CDR3 protein is CASGHSYEQYF.

This clone was observed many times. Read sequence stops 3 residues before the CDR3 end, and the germline J gene provides the missing end. The gene calls are TRBV5-8 and TRBJ1-6; no firm D call. Germline V CDR1 and CDR2: SGHTS, YDEGEE. The CDR3 length is 13 residues. The V end lost 5 bases, the J end lost 9 bases, and 12 bases lay between the germline ends. CDR3 DNA, as far as it was read: TGTGCCAGCAGGCGGGAGACTTTTTCACCC. This codes for CASRRETFSP. The CDR3, in full, reads CASRRETFSPLHF. Full variable domain (remainder filled in from reference TRBV5-8 and TRBJ1-6): EAGVTQSPTHLIKTRGQQATLRCSPISGHTSVYWYQQALGLGLQFLLWYDEGEERNRGNFPPRFSGRQFPNYSSELNVNALELEDSALYLCASRRETFSPLHFGNGTRLTVT.

This clone was observed a few times. The CDR3 spells CASSIAGGTDTYTF. The CDR3 bases that were read are TGTGCCAGTAGTATTGCAGGGGGCACAGATACC. J is TRBJ1-2 and V is TRBV19, with 8 bases matching TRBD1. The read comes to an end 3 residues before the CDR3 does, leaving the germline J gene to fill in the end. The CDR3 totals 14 residues. Germline CDR1 LNHDA, CDR2 SQIVND (reference sequence). Drawing the rest from reference TRBV19 and TRBJ1-2, the complete variable domain is DGGITQSPKYLFRKEGQNVTLSCEQNLNHDAMYWYRQDPGQGLRLIYYSQIVNDFQKGDIAEGYSVSREKKESFPLTVTSAQKNPTAFYLCASSIAGGTDTYTFGSGTRLTVV.

The sample holds many counts of this clone. The CDR3 protein is CASGLGQGNQPQHF. Incomplete CDR3 DNA: TGTGCTAGTGGCCTGGGACAGGGGAATCAGCCC. The chain combines TRBV12-5 with TRBJ1-5, with 10 bases aligning to TRBD1. The read ends 3 residues shy of where the CDR3 ends; the end is completed using the germline J gene. CDR3 size: 14 residues. Germline values: CDR1 LGHNT, CDR2 FRNRAP. The J segment lost 4 bases and the V segment lost 6 bases, leaving 3 bases of the junction unmatched.